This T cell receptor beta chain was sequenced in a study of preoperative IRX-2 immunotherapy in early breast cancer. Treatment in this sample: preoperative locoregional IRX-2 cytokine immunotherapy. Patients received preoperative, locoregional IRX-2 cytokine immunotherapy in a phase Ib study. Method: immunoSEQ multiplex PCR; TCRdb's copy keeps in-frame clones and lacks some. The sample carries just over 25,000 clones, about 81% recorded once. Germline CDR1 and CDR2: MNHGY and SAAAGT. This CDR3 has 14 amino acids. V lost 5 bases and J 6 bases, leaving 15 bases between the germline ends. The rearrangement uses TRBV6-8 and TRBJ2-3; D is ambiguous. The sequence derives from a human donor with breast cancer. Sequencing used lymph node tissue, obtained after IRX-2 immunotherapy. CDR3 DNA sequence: TGTGCCAGCAGTAGGACCGACGATACCGATACGCAGTATTTT. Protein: CASSRTDDTDTQYF.